The 2 T cell receptor beta chains below were found in one sample sequenced in a study of post-analysis software for immune sequencing data. What these receptors recognize is not known. Findings and caveats of the study: Roughly five TRBV segments were more frequent in patients than controls; TRBV5-6, TRBV5-1 and TRBV20-1 belonged to this group.

Incorporated into the TCR beta cDNA libraries were unique molecular identifiers, which served to reduce PCR and sequencing biases. TCRdb recomputed calls from the PCR reads with MiXCR, one row per CDR3 protein. The sample contains approximately 570,000 distinct CDR3 sequences, about 40% of which appear only once. The sequencing sample was made of blood. The source is a girl between 10 and 17 years old with multiple sclerosis.

This clonotype was found a few times. This rearrangement joins TRBV4-2 to TRBJ1-2, with D perhaps TRBD1 (5 bases). CDR1 is LGHNA and CDR2 is YNFKEQ in the germline V gene. V was cut by 3 bases and J by 8 bases, with 13 bases left in between. The CDR3 totals 13 residues. CDR3 bases: TGTGCCAGCAGCCAGGGACCCGGGGAGGGCTACACCTTC. This encodes CASSQGPGEGYTF.

This clonotype occurred once. The chain combines TRBV24-1 with TRBJ2-1; D is perhaps TRBD1 or TRBD2 (5 bases each). There are 19 residues in the CDR3. Trimming left V 4 bases short and J 0 bases short, with 21 bases between. CDR1 KGHDR and CDR2 SFDVKD come from the germline V gene. CDR3 protein: CATSEGTRVRGSSYNEQFF. CDR3 nucleotide sequence: TGTGCCACCAGTGAGGGGACCCGAGTCAGAGGGAGCTCCTACAATGAGCAGTTCTTC.